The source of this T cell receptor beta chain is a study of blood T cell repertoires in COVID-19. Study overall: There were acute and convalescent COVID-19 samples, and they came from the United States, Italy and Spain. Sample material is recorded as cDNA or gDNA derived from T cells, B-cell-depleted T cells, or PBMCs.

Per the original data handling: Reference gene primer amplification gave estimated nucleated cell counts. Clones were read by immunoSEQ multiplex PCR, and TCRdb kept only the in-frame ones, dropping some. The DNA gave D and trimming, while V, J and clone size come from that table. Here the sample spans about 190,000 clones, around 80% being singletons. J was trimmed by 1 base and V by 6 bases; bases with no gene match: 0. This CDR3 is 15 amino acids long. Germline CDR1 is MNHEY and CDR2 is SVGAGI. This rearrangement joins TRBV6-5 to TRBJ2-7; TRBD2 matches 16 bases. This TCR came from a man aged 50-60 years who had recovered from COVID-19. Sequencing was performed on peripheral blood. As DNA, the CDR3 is TGTGCCAGCAGGGGACTAGCGGGAGGGTCCTACGAGCAGTACTTC. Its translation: CASRGLAGGSYEQYF.